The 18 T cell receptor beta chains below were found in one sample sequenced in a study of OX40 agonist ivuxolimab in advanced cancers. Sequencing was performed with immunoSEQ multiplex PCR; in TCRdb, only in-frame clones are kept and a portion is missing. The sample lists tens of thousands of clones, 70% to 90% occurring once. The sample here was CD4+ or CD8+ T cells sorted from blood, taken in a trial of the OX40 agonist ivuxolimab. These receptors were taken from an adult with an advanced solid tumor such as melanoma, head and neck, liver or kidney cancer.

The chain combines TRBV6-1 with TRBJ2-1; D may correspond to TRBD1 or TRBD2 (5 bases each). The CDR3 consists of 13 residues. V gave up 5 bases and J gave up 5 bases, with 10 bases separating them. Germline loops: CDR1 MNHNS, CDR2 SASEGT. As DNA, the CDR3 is TGTGCCAGCAGTCCGGGACCCAACAATGAGCAGTTCTTC. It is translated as CASSPGPNNEQFF.

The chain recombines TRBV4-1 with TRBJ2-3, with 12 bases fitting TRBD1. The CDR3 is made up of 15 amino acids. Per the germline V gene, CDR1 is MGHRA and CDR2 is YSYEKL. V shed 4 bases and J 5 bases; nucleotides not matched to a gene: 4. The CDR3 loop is CASSLRDRGLDTQYF. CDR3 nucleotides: TGCGCCAGCAGCCTCCGGGACAGGGGGCTAGATACGCAGTATTTT.

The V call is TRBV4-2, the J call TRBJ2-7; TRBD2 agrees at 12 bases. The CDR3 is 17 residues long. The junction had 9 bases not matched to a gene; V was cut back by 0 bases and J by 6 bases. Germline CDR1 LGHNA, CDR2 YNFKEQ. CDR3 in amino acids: CASSQDYASGRAGEQYF. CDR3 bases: TGTGCCAGCAGCCAAGATTATGCTAGCGGGAGGGCCGGCGAGCAGTACTTC.

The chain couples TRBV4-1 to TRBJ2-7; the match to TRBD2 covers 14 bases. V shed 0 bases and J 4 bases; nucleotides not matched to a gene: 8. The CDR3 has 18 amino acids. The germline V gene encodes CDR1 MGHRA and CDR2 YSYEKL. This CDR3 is CASSQDFRGLAGEYEQYF. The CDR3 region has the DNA TGCGCCAGCAGCCAAGATTTTAGGGGACTAGCGGGAGAATACGAGCAGTACTTC.

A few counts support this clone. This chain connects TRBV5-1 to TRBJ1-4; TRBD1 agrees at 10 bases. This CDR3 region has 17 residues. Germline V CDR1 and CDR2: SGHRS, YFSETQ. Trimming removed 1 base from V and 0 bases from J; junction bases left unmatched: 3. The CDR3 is CASSLPGQGATNEKLFF. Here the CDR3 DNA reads TGCGCCAGCAGCTTGCCTGGACAGGGGGCAACTAATGAAAAACTGTTTTTT.

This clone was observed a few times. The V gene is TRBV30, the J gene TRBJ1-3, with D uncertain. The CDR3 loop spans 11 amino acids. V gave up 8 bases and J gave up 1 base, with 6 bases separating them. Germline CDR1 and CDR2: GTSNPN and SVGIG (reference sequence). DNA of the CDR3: TGTGCCCTCAAGTCTGGAAACACCATATATTTT. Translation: CALKSGNTIYF.

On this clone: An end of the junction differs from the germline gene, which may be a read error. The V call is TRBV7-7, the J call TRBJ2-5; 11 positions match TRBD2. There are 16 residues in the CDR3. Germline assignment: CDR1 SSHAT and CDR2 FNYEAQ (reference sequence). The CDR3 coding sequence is TGTGCTAGCAGCTTAGTAGCGGGAGGGCCGGGAGAGACCCAGTACTTC. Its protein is CASSLVAGGPGETQYF.

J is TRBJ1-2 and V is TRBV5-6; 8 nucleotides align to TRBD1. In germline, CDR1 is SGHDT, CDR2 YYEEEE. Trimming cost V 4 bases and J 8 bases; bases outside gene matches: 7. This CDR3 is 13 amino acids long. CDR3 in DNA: TGTGCCAGCAGCCCTTGGACAGGGCTCGGCTACACCTTC. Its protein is CASSPWTGLGYTF.

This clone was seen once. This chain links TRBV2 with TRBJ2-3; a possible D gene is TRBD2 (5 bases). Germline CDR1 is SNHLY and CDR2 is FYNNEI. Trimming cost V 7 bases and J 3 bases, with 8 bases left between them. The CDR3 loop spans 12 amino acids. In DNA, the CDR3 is TGTGCCAGCAAACGGGAAACAGATACGCAGTATTTT. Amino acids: CASKRETDTQYF.

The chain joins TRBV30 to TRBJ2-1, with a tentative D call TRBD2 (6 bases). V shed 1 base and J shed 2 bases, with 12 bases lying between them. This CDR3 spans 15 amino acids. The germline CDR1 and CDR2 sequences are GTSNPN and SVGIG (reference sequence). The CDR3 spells CAWSALANAYNEQFF. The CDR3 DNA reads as TGTGCCTGGAGTGCCCTAGCGAATGCCTACAATGAGCAGTTCTTC.

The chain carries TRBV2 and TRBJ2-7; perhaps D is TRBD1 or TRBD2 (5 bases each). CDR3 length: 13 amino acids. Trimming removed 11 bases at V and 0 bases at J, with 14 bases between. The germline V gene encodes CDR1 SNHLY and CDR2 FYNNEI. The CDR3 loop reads CAGAGIFSYEQYF. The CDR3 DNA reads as TGTGCCGGGGCCGGGATCTTCTCCTACGAGCAGTACTTC.

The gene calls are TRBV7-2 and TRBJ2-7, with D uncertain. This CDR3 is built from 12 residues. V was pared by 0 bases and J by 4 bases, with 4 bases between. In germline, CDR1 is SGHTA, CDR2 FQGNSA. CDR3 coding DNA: TGTGCCAGCAGCTTAGCCACGTACGAGCAGTACTTC. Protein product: CASSLATYEQYF. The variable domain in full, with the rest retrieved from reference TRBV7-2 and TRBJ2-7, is GAGVSQSPSNKVTEKGKDVELRCDPISGHTALYWYRQSLGQGLEFLIYFQGNSAPDKSGLPSDRFSAERTGGSVSTLTIQRTQQEDSAVYLCASSLATYEQYFGPGTRLTVT.

In nucleotides, the CDR3 is TGTGCCAGCAGCTTACCAGGTCCCTACGAGCAGTACTTC. It translates to CASSLPGPYEQYF. The chain has TRBV7-9 and TRBJ2-5; D not certain. The DNA end is a closer match to TRBJ2-7, so the J assignment may be wrong. CDR3 size: 13 residues. Germline V gene sequence: CDR1 SEHNR, CDR2 FQNEAQ (reference sequence).

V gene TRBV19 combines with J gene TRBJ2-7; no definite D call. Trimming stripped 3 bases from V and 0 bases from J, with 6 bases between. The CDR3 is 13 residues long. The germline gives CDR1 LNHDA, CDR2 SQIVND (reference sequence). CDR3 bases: TGTGCCAGTAGTATCTCATCCTCCTACGAGCAGTACTTC. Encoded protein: CASSISSSYEQYF. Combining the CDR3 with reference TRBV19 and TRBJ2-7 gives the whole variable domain DGGITQSPKYLFRKEGQNVTLSCEQNLNHDAMYWYRQDPGQGLRLIYYSQIVNDFQKGDIAEGYSVSREKKESFPLTVTSAQKNPTAFYLCASSISSSYEQYFGPGTRLTVT.

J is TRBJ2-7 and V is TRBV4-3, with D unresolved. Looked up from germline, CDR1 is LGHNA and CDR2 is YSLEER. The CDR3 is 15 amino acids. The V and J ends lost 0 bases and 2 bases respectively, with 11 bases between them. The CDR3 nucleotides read TGCGCCAGCAGCCAAGATGTCCAGGAGACCTACGAGCAGTACTTC. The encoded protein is CASSQDVQETYEQYF.

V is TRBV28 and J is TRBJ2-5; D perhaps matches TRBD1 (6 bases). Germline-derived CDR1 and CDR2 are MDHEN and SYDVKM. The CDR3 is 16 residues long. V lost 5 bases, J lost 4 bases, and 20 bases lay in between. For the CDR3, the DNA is TGTGCCAGCAGTCCTGGACAGCTTGGAGTCGGAGAGACCCAGTACTTC. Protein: CASSPGQLGVGETQYF.

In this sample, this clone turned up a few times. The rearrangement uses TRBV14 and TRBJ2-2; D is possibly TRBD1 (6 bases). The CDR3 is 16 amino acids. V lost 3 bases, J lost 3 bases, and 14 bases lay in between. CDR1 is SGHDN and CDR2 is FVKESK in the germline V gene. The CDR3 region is CASSHSRDTYTGELFF. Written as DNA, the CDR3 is TGTGCCAGCAGCCATTCCCGGGACACCTACACCGGGGAGCTGTTTTTT. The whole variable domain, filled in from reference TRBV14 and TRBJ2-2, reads EAGVTQFPSHSVIEKGQTVTLRCDPISGHDNLYWYRRVMGKEIKFLLHFVKESKQDESGMPNNRFLAERTGGTYSTLKVQPAELEDSGVYFCASSHSRDTYTGELFFGEGSRLTVL.

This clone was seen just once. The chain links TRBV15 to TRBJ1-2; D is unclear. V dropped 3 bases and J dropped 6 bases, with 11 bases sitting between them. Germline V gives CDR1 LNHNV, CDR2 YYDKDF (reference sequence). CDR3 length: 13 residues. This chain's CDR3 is CATSRRRTDGYTF. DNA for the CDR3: TGTGCCACCAGCAGGAGGCGGACTGATGGCTACACCTTC. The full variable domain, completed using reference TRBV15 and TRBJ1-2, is DAMVIQNPRYQVTQFGKPVTLSCSQTLNHNVMYWYQQKSSQAPKLLFHYYDKDFNNEADTPDNFQSRRPNTSFCFLDIRSPGLGDTAMYLCATSRRRTDGYTFGSGTRLTVV.